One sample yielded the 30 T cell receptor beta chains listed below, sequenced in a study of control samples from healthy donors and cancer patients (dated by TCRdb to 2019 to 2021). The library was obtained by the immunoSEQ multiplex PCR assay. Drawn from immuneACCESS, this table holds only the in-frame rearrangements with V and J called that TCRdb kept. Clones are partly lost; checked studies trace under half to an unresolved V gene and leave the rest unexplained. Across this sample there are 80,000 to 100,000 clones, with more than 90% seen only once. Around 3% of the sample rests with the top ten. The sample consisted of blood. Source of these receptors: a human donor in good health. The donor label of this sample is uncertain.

The CDR3 sequence: CSTRKGGTEAFF. Here the CDR3 DNA reads TGCAGCACTAGGAAGGGAGGCACTGAAGCTTTCTTT. The chain joins TRBV29-1 to TRBJ1-1, with D unresolved. V dropped 8 bases and J dropped 4 bases, with 14 bases sitting between them. The CDR3 runs 12 residues. The germline V gene has CDR1 SQVTM and CDR2 ANQGSEA.

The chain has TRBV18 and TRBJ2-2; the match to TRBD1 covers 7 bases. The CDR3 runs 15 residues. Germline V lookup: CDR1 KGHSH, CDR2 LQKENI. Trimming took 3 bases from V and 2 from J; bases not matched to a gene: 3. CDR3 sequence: CASSPTGSNTGELFF. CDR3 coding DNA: TGTGCCAGCTCACCGACAGGGAGTAACACCGGGGAGCTGTTTTTT.

The CDR3 nucleotides read TGTGCCATCACCGTCGACAGGGGATCTGAAGCTTTCTTT. It specifies CAITVDRGSEAFF. The rearrangement joins TRBV10-3 to TRBJ1-1, with 8 bases aligning to TRBD1. CDR3 length equals 13 residues. After removal of 7 bases from V and 6 bases from J, the junction contained 7 bases not matched to a gene. Per germline, CDR1 ENHRY and CDR2 SYGVKD.

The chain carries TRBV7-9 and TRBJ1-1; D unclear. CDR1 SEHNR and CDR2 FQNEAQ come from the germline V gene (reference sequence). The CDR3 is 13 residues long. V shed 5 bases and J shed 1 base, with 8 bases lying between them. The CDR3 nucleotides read TGTGCCAGCAGCCGTAATCAGAACACTGAAGCTTTCTTT. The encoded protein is CASSRNQNTEAFF.

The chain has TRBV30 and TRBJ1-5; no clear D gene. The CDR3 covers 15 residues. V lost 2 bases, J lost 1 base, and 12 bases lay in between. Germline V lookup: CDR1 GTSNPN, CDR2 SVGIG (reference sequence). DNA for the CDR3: TGTGCCTGGAGTTCCGGGCCGAGAAGCAATCAGCCCCAGCATTTT. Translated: CAWSSGPRSNQPQHF.

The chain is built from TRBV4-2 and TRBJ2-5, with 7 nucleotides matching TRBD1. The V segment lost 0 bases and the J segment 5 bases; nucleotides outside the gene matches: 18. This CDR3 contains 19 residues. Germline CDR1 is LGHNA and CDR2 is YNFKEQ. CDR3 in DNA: TGTGCCAGCAGCCAAGAAATCTCCAGGGGGACGACAAGAGGGGAGACCCAGTACTTC. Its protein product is CASSQEISRGTTRGETQYF.

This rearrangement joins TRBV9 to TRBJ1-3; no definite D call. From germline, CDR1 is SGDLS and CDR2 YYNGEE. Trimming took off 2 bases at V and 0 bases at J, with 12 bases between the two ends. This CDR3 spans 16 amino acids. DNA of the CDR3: TGTGCCAGCAGCGTTGCCCTGGCAGGCTCTGGAAACACCATATATTTT. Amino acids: CASSVALAGSGNTIYF. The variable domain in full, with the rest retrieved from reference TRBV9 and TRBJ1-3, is DSGVTQTPKHLITATGQRVTLRCSPRSGDLSVYWYQQSLDQGLQFLIQYYNGEERAKGNILERFSAQQFPDLHSELNLSSLELGDSALYFCASSVALAGSGNTIYFGEGSWLTVV.

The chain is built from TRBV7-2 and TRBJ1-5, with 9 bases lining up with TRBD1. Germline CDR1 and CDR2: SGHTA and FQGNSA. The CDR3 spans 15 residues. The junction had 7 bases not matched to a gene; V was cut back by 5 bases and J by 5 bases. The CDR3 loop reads CASSIEGQGYQPQHF. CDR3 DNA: TGTGCCAGCAGCATCGAGGGACAGGGATATCAGCCCCAGCATTTT. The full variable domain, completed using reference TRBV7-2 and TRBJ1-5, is GAGVSQSPSNKVTEKGKDVELRCDPISGHTALYWYRQSLGQGLEFLIYFQGNSAPDKSGLPSDRFSAERTGGSVSTLTIQRTQQEDSAVYLCASSIEGQGYQPQHFGDGTRLSIL.

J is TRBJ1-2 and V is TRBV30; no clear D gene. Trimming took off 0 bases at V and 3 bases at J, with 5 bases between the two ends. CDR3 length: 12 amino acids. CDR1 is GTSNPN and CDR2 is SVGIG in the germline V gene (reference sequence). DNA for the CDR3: TGTGCCTGGAGTGTGGGCGACTATGGCTACACCTTC. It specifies CAWSVGDYGYTF. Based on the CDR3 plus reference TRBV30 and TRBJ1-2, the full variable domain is SQTIHQWPATLVQPVGSPLSLECTVEGTSNPNLYWYRQAAGRGLQLLFYSVGIGQISSEVPQNLSASRPQDRQFILSSKKLLLSDSGFYLCAWSVGDYGYTFGSGTRLTVV.

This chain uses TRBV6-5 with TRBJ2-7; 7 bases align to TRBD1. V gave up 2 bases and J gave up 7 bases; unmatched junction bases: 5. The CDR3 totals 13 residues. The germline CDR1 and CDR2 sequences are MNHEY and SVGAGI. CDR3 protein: CASSYRGQGEQYV. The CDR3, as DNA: TGTGCCAGCAGTTACAGGGGGCAAGGAGAGCAGTACGTC.

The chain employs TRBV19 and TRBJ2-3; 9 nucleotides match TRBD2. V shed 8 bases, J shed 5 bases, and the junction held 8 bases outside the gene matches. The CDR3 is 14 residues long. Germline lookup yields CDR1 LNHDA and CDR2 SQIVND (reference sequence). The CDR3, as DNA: TGTGCCAGTGGTGGCGGGGGGGCCGTAGATACGCAGTATTTT. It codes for CASGGGGAVDTQYF.

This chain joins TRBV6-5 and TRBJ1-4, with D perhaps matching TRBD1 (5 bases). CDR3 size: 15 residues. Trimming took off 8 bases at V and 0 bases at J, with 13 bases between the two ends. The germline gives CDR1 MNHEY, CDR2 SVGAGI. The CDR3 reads CASGTEISTNEKLFF. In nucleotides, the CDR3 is TGTGCCAGCGGGACGGAGATATCAACTAATGAAAAACTGTTTTTT.

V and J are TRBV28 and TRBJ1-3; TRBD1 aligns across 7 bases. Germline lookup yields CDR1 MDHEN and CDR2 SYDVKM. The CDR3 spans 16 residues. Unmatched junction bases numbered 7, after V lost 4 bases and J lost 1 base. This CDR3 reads CASSSAGGVSGNTIYF. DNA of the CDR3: TGTGCCAGCAGTTCGGCAGGGGGGGTTTCTGGAAACACCATATATTTT. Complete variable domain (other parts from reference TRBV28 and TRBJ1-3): DVKVTQSSRYLVKRTGEKVFLECVQDMDHENMFWYRQDPGLGLRLIYFSYDVKMKEKGDIPEGYSVSREKKERFSLILESASTNQTSMYLCASSSAGGVSGNTIYFGEGSWLTVV.

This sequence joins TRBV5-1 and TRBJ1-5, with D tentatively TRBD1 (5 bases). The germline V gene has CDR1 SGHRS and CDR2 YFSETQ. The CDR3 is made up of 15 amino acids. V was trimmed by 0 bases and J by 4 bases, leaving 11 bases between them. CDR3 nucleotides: TGCGCCAGCAGCTTGGGACCCGGGGCGAATCAGCCCCAGCATTTT. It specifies CASSLGPGANQPQHF.

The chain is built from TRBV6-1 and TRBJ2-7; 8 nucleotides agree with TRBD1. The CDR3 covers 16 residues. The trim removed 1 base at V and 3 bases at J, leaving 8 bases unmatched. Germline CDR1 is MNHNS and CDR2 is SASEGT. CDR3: CASSEDPWTGSYEQYV. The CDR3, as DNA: TGTGCCAGCAGTGAAGACCCCTGGACAGGGAGCTACGAGCAGTACGTC.

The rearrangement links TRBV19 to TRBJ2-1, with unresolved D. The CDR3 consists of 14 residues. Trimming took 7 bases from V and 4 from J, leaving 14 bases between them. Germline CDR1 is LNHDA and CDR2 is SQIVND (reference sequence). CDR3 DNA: TGTGCCAGTACCCCAGATTCAGTGTACAATGAGCAGTTCTTC. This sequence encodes CASTPDSVYNEQFF. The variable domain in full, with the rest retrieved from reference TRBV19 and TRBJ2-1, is DGGITQSPKYLFRKEGQNVTLSCEQNLNHDAMYWYRQDPGQGLRLIYYSQIVNDFQKGDIAEGYSVSREKKESFPLTVTSAQKNPTAFYLCASTPDSVYNEQFFGPGTRLTVL.

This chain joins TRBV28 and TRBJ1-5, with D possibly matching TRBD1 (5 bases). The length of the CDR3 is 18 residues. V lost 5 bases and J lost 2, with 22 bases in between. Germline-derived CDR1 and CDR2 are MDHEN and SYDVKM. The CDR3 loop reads CASSPQGAWIYGNQPQHF. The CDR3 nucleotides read TGTGCCAGCAGTCCCCAGGGTGCTTGGATATATGGCAATCAGCCCCAGCATTTT.

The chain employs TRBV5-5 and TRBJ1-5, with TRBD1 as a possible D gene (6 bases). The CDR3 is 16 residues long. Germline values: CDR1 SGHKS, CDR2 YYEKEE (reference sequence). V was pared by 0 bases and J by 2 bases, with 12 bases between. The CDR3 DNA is TGTGCCAGCAGCTTGGGAGGGGGAATGGGCAATCAGCCCCAGCATTTT. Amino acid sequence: CASSLGGGMGNQPQHF.

The CDR3: CASSEWGVDNEQFF. CDR3 DNA sequence: TGTGCCAGCAGTGAATGGGGAGTTGACAATGAGCAGTTCTTC. V is TRBV25-1 and J is TRBJ2-1; a possible D gene is TRBD2 (5 bases). The V and J ends lost 1 base and 5 bases respectively, with 9 bases between them. Germline CDR1 and CDR2: MGHDK and SYGVNS. This CDR3 is built from 14 residues.

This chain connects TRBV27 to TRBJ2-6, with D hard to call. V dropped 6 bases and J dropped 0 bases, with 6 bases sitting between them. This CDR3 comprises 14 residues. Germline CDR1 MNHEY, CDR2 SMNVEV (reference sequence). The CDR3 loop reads CASRPPSGANVLTF. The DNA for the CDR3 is TGTGCCAGCAGACCCCCCTCTGGGGCCAACGTCCTGACTTTC.

The CDR3, as DNA: TGTGCCAGCAGTTTAGGGGGCTCGAACACTGAAGCTTTCTTT. Translation gives CASSLGGSNTEAFF. The rearrangement joins TRBV6-6 to TRBJ1-1, with 7 bases lining up with TRBD1. The CDR3 contains 14 residues. Germline assignment: CDR1 MNHNY and CDR2 SVGAGI (reference sequence). With V trimmed by 4 bases and J by 1 base, 3 bases remained unmatched.

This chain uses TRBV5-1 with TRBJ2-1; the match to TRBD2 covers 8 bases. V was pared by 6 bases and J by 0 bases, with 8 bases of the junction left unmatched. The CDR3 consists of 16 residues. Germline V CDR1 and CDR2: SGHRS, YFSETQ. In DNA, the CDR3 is TGCGCCAGCACGGTAGCGGGGACGAGCTCCTACAATGAGCAGTTCTTC. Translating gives CASTVAGTSSYNEQFF.

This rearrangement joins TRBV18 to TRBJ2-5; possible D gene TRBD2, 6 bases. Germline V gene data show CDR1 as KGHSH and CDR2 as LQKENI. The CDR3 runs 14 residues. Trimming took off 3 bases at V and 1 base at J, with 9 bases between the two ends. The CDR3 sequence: CASSPPSAQETQYF. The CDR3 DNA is TGTGCCAGCTCACCCCCTAGCGCCCAAGAGACCCAGTACTTC.

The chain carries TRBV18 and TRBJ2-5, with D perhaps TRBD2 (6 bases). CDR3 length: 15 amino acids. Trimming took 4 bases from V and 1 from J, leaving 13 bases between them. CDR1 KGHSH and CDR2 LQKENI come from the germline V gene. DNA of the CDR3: TGTGCCAGCTCACGATATCCGGGGGTCCAAGAGACCCAGTACTTC. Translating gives CASSRYPGVQETQYF.

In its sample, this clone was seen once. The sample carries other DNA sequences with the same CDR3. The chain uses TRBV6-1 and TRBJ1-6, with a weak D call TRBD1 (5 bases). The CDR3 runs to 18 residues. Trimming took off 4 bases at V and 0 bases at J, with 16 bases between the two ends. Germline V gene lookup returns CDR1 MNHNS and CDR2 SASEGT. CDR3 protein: CASSAPGTGSSYNSPLHF. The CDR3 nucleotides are TGTGCCAGCAGTGCCCCCGGGACCGGTAGCTCCTATAATTCACCCCTCCACTTT.

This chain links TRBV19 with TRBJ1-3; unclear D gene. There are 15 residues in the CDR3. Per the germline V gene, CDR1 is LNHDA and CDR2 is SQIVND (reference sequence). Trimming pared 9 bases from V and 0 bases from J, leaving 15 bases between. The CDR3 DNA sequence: TGTGCCAGCCAACGAGGGAGCGACTCTGGAAACACCATATATTTT. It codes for CASQRGSDSGNTIYF.

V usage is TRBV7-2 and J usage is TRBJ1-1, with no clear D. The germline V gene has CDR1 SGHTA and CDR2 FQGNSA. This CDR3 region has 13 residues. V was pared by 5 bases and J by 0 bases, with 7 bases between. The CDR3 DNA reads TGTGCCAGCAGCGTATATTTGAACACTGAAGCTTTCTTT. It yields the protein CASSVYLNTEAFF.

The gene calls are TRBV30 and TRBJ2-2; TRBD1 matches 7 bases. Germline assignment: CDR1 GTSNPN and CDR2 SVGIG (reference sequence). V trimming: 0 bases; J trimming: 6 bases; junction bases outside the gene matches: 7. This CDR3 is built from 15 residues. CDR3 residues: CAWSVRGGHPGELFF. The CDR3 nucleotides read TGTGCCTGGAGTGTACGAGGGGGCCATCCCGGGGAGCTGTTTTTT.

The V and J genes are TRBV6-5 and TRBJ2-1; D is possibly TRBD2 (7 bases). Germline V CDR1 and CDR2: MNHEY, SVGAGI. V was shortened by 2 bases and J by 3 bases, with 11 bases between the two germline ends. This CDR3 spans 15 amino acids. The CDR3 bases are TGTGCCAGCAGTTACAGGGGGGGCAACTACAATGAGCAGTTCTTC. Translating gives CASSYRGGNYNEQFF.

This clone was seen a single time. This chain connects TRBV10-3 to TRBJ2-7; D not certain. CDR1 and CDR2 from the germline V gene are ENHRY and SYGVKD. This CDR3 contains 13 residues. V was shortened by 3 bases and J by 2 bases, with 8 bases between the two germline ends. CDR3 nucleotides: TGTGCCATCAGTGAATTAGGGACCTACGAGCAGTACTTC. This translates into CAISELGTYEQYF.